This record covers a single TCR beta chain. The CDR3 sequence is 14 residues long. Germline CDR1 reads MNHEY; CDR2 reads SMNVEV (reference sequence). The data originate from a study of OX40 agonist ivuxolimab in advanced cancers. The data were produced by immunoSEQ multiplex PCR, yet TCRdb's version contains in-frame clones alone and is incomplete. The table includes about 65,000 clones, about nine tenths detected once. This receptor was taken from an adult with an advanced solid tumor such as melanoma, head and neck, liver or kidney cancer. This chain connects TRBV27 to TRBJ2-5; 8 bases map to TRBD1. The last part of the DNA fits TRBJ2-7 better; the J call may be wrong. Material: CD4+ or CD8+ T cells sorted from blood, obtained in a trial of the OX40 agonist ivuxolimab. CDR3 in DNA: TGTGCCAGCAGAGGACAGGGACGTCCCTACGAGCAGTACTTC. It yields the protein CASRGQGRPYEQYF.